One and the same sample provided the 18 T cell receptor beta chains below, sequenced in a study of T cell responses to AZD1222 COVID-19 vaccine. Profiled with immunoSEQ multiplex PCR; TCRdb holds only in-frame clones, not every one. The repertoire includes roughly 130,000 clones, about nine tenths of them detected once, and 0.85% to 1.3% sits in the top ten. This specimen consisted of peripheral blood, obtained 28 days after the second AZD1222 dose. The receptor set was obtained from an adult who received the AZD1222 COVID-19 vaccine.

The genes are TRBV7-2 and TRBJ1-2; 7 bases fit TRBD1. Looked up from germline, CDR1 is SGHTA and CDR2 is FQGNSA. The CDR3 length is 13 residues. The ends lost 4 bases at V and 3 bases at J; junction bases unmatched: 2. The CDR3 DNA is TGTGCCAGCAGCTACACAGGGGACTATGGCTACACCTTC. Its protein product is CASSYTGDYGYTF. Together with reference TRBV7-2 and TRBJ1-2, the CDR3 gives the full variable domain: GAGVSQSPSNKVTEKGKDVELRCDPISGHTALYWYRQSLGQGLEFLIYFQGNSAPDKSGLPSDRFSAERTGGSVSTLTIQRTQQEDSAVYLCASSYTGDYGYTFGSGTRLTVV.

The chain joins TRBV5-6 to TRBJ2-5, with D perhaps matching TRBD2 (6 bases). Trimming left V 2 bases short and J 2 bases short, with 16 bases between. Germline assignment: CDR1 SGHDT and CDR2 YYEEEE. CDR3 length equals 16 residues. The CDR3 coding sequence is TGTGCCAGCAGCTTTAGGGCGGCGGGGAGACAAGAGACCCAGTACTTC. Translated, it gives CASSFRAAGRQETQYF.

This chain uses TRBV7-3 with TRBJ2-1, with D unclear. V dropped 3 bases and J dropped 7 bases, with 7 bases sitting between them. This CDR3 comprises 12 residues. CDR1 SGHTA and CDR2 FQGTGA come from the germline V gene. CDR3 in amino acids: CASSLQRNEQFF. The CDR3 DNA is TGTGCCAGCAGCTTGCAGCGAAATGAGCAGTTCTTC.

The chain employs TRBV9 and TRBJ1-4; 8 nucleotides align to TRBD1. The junction had 6 bases not matched to a gene; V was cut back by 3 bases and J by 5 bases. CDR3 size: 15 residues. Germline CDR1 and CDR2: SGDLS and YYNGEE. CDR3 in amino acids: CASSGDRGRNEKLFF. CDR3 DNA sequence: TGTGCCAGCAGCGGAGACAGGGGACGGAATGAAAAACTGTTTTTT.

The chain recombines TRBV7-2 with TRBJ2-7; perhaps TRBD2 as D (6 bases). There are 14 residues in the CDR3. Germline V CDR1 and CDR2: SGHTA, FQGNSA. The V and J ends lost 1 base and 7 bases respectively, with 14 bases between them. CDR3 residues: CASSLVPTGVEQYF. The CDR3 bases are TGTGCCAGCAGCTTAGTGCCGACGGGGGTGGAGCAGTACTTC. Filled out from reference TRBV7-2 and TRBJ2-7, the complete variable domain reads GAGVSQSPSNKVTEKGKDVELRCDPISGHTALYWYRQSLGQGLEFLIYFQGNSAPDKSGLPSDRFSAERTGGSVSTLTIQRTQQEDSAVYLCASSLVPTGVEQYFGPGTRLTVT.

The J gene is TRBJ2-2, the V gene TRBV19; 7 bases are a match to TRBD1. With V trimmed by 3 bases and J by 1 base, 5 bases remained unmatched. The CDR3 runs 16 residues. CDR1 is LNHDA and CDR2 is SQIVND in the germline V gene (reference sequence). The CDR3 reads CASSINPGGNTGELFF. The CDR3 DNA reads TGTGCCAGTAGTATCAACCCAGGGGGGAACACCGGGGAGCTGTTTTTT.

This chain joins TRBV11-2 and TRBJ1-3; D not resolved. With 0 bases removed from V and 4 bases from J, the gap between germline ends came to 7 bases. CDR1 is SGHAT and CDR2 is FQNNGV in the germline V gene. The CDR3 runs 14 residues. CDR3: CASSLDMPGNTIYF. The CDR3 DNA reads TGTGCCAGCAGCTTAGATATGCCAGGAAACACCATATATTTT. Full variable domain (remainder filled in from reference TRBV11-2 and TRBJ1-3): EAGVAQSPRYKIIEKRQSVAFWCNPISGHATLYWYQQILGQGPKLLIQFQNNGVVDDSQLPKDRFSAERLKGVDSTLKIQPAKLEDSAVYLCASSLDMPGNTIYFGEGSWLTVV.

The V call is TRBV19, the J call TRBJ1-2, with 12 bases that match TRBD1. J gave up 4 bases and V 4 bases, and 7 bases lay outside the gene matches. Germline V CDR1 and CDR2: LNHDA, SQIVND (reference sequence). The CDR3 is 16 residues long. The CDR3 loop reads CASSKQGQGAGYGYTF. CDR3 coding DNA: TGTGCCAGTAGTAAACAGGGACAGGGGGCCGGCTATGGCTACACCTTC.

The chain links TRBV19 to TRBJ1-5; weak D call: TRBD1 (5 bases). Germline V CDR1 and CDR2: LNHDA, SQIVND (reference sequence). The CDR3 covers 14 residues. V shed 8 bases and J shed 0 bases, with 11 bases lying between them. The CDR3 loop reads CASRDRHSNQPQHF. The CDR3 bases are TGTGCCAGTCGGGACCGTCATAGCAATCAGCCCCAGCATTTT.

J is TRBJ1-4 and V is TRBV19; D gene ambiguous. Germline-derived CDR1 and CDR2 are LNHDA and SQIVND (reference sequence). Trimming shortened V by 5 bases and J by 6 bases, and 10 bases separated the two germline ends. The CDR3 has 13 amino acids. CDR3 loop: CASSPPWDEKLFF. CDR3 sequence (DNA): TGTGCCAGTAGTCCACCGTGGGATGAAAAACTGTTTTTT. Full variable domain (outside the CDR3, taken from reference TRBV19 and TRBJ1-4): DGGITQSPKYLFRKEGQNVTLSCEQNLNHDAMYWYRQDPGQGLRLIYYSQIVNDFQKGDIAEGYSVSREKKESFPLTVTSAQKNPTAFYLCASSPPWDEKLFFGSGTQLSVL.

The chain carries TRBV19 and TRBJ2-5, with D tentatively TRBD2 (7 bases). This CDR3 region has 14 residues. With 3 bases removed from V and 2 bases from J, the gap between germline ends came to 10 bases. Germline values: CDR1 LNHDA, CDR2 SQIVND (reference sequence). The CDR3 DNA is TGTGCCAGTAGTATGGGAGGGGGGCAAGAGACCCAGTACTTC. Translated, it gives CASSMGGGQETQYF. The complete variable domain, with remaining parts taken from reference TRBV19 and TRBJ2-5, reads DGGITQSPKYLFRKEGQNVTLSCEQNLNHDAMYWYRQDPGQGLRLIYYSQIVNDFQKGDIAEGYSVSREKKESFPLTVTSAQKNPTAFYLCASSMGGGQETQYFGPGTRLLVL.

The chain uses TRBV5-1 and TRBJ1-3; no clear D gene. This CDR3 has 11 amino acids. Germline loops: CDR1 SGHRS, CDR2 YFSETQ. V gave up 5 bases and J gave up 7 bases, with 7 bases separating them. Here the CDR3 reads CASRKGNTIYF. The CDR3 DNA follows: TGCGCCAGCAGGAAGGGTAACACCATATATTTT.

The chain links TRBV5-6 to TRBJ2-6; a possible D gene is TRBD1 (5 bases). The length of the CDR3 is 18 residues. CDR1 and CDR2 (germline): SGHDT, YYEEEE. The V end lost 3 bases, the J end lost 5 bases, and 21 bases lay between the germline ends. CDR3 sequence reads: CASSSSHRGFGWANVLTF. The CDR3 bases are TGTGCCAGCAGCTCCTCCCATAGGGGTTTCGGCTGGGCCAACGTCCTGACTTTC.

The chain links TRBV14 to TRBJ1-3; the D is unclear. V was trimmed by 2 bases and J by 0 bases, leaving 11 bases between them. Germline CDR1 is SGHDN and CDR2 is FVKESK. The CDR3 spans 16 residues. The CDR3: CASSQYLIRSGNTIYF. The CDR3 DNA is TGTGCCAGCAGCCAATACTTGATACGCTCTGGAAACACCATATATTTT.

J is TRBJ2-7 and V is TRBV27; D is ambiguous. CDR1 and CDR2 (germline): MNHEY, SMNVEV (reference sequence). The CDR3 is made up of 15 amino acids. V lost 0 bases to trimming and J lost 2 bases, with 11 bases between them. CDR3 amino acids: CASSLSLARTYEQYF. The CDR3 coding sequence is TGTGCCAGCAGTTTATCCCTTGCGAGGACCTACGAGCAGTACTTC.

This rearrangement joins TRBV7-2 to TRBJ1-1, with D unclear. V was cut by 9 bases and J by 10 bases, with 21 bases left in between. The V gene's germline CDR1 is SGHTA and CDR2 FQGNSA. This CDR3 region has 13 residues. The CDR3 bases are TGTGCCAGTAGGTGGGCGCAAGGGTTAGGAGCTTTCTTT. Translation gives CASRWAQGLGAFF.

V gene TRBV5-6 combines with J gene TRBJ1-2; 12 bases are a match to TRBD1. This CDR3 region has 13 residues. V gave up 3 bases and J gave up 8 bases; unmatched junction bases: 2. CDR1 and CDR2 (germline): SGHDT, YYEEEE. The CDR3 loop is CASSSGQGAGYTF. For the CDR3, the DNA is TGTGCCAGCAGCTCGGGACAGGGGGCAGGCTACACCTTC.

The chain employs TRBV6-4 and TRBJ2-1; 9 bases fit TRBD2. CDR3 length: 17 residues. CDR1 MRHNA and CDR2 SNTAGT come from the germline V gene. The trim removed 1 base at V and 9 bases at J, leaving 13 bases unmatched. CDR3 DNA: TGTGCCAGCAGTGACTATCTAGCGGGACGGGGCTCAGGTGAGCAGTTCTTC. It encodes CASSDYLAGRGSGEQFF.